This TCR beta chain was profiled in a study of T cells after posttransplantation cyclophosphamide. Method: immunoSEQ multiplex PCR; TCRdb's copy keeps in-frame clones and lacks some. The sample has under 4,000 clones, about 64% seen once. The ends were cut back, 10 bases at V and 9 bases at J, with 25 bases in the middle. The CDR3 has 14 amino acids. In germline, CDR1 is SNHLY, CDR2 FYNNEI. J is TRBJ2-7 and V is TRBV2; D is perhaps TRBD1 (6 bases). The sample consisted of memory CD8+ T cells sorted from blood. This TCR derives from a man aged 45-60 years. The chain's CDR3 is CATTDSPSLVGQYF. The CDR3 bases are TGTGCCACCACGGACAGCCCCAGCTTAGTGGGGCAGTACTTC. Supplemented by reference TRBV2 and TRBJ2-7, the full variable domain reads EPEVTQTPSHQVTQMGQEVILRCVPISNHLYFYWYRQILGQKVEFLVSFYNNEISEKSEIFDDQFSVERPDGSNFTLKIRSTKLEDSAMYFCATTDSPSLVGQYFGPGTRLTVT.